This T cell receptor (beta chain) was retrieved from a study of early T cells in non-severe SARS-CoV-2 infection. About the research overall: RNA in bulk from unsorted whole blood was sequenced, and chains were unpaired.

Germline V gene lookup returns CDR1 LGHDT and CDR2 YNNKEL (reference sequence). CDR3 length equals 15 residues. The ends were cut back, 0 bases at V and 5 bases at J, with 11 bases in the middle. Each cDNA molecule carried a unique molecular identifier. Via MiXCR, TCRdb re-called the 5' RACE reads, giving one row per CDR3 protein. This sample has 95,000 to 100,000 distinct CDR3 sequences; about 13% occur once, and the top ten carry around 2%. This clonotype has a count of ten or more. The sample taken for sequencing was whole blood. This chain uses TRBV3-1 with TRBJ2-1; D is possibly TRBD1 or TRBD2 (6 bases each). The TCR sequence derives from an adult who was a healthcare worker with PCR-confirmed SARS-CoV-2 infection or an uninfected control (not recorded which). CDR3 nucleotides: TGTGCCAGCAGCCAAGAGACGGGGGCTAACAATGAGCAGTTCTTC. It yields the protein CASSQETGANNEQFF.